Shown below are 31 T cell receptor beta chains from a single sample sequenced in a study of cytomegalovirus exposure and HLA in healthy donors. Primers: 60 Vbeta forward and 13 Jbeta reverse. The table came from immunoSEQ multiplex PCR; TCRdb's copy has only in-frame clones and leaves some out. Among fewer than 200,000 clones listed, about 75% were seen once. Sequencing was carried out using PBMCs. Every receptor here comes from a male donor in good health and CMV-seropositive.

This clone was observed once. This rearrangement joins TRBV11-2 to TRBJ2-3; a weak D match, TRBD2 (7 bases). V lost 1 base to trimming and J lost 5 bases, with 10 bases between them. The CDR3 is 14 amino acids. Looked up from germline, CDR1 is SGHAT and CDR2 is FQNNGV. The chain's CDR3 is CASSLGGGLDTQYF. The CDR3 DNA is TGTGCCAGCAGCTTAGGGGGGGGCCTAGATACGCAGTATTTT.

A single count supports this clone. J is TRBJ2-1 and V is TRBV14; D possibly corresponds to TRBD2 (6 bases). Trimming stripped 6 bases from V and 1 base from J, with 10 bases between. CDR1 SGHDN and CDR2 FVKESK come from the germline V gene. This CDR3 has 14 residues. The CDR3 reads CASSIGGSYNEQFF. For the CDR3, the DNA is TGTGCCAGCAGTATCGGGGGATCCTACAATGAGCAGTTCTTC.

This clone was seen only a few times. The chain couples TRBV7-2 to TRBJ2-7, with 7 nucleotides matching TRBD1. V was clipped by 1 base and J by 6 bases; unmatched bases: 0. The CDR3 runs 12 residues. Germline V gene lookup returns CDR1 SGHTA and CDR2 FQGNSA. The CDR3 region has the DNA TGTGCCAGCAGCTTAGACAGGGGCGAGCAGTACTTC. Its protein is CASSLDRGEQYF.

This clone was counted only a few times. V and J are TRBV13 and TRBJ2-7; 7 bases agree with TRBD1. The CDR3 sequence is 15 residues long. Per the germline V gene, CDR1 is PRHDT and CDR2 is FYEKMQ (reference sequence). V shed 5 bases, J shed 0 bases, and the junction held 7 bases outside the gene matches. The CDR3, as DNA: TGTGCCAGCAGCGGAACCAGGGGGAGCTCCTACGAGCAGTACTTC. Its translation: CASSGTRGSSYEQYF.

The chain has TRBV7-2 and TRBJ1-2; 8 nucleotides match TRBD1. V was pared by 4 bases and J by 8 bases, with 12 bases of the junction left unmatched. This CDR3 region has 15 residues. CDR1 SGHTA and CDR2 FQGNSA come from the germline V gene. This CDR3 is CASSSYGQGAWGYTF. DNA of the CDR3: TGTGCCAGCAGCTCCTATGGACAGGGCGCCTGGGGCTACACCTTC. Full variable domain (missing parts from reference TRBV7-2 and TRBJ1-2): GAGVSQSPSNKVTEKGKDVELRCDPISGHTALYWYRQSLGQGLEFLIYFQGNSAPDKSGLPSDRFSAERTGGSVSTLTIQRTQQEDSAVYLCASSSYGQGAWGYTFGSGTRLTVV.

The CDR3 here is CASSLGLAGLDTQYF. The CDR3 DNA is TGCGCCAGCAGCTTGGGACTAGCGGGATTAGATACGCAGTATTTT. The rearrangement joins TRBV5-1 to TRBJ2-3; 11 bases line up with TRBD2. With V trimmed by 0 bases and J by 5 bases, 2 bases remained unmatched. The germline CDR1 and CDR2 sequences are SGHRS and YFSETQ. CDR3 length equals 15 residues.

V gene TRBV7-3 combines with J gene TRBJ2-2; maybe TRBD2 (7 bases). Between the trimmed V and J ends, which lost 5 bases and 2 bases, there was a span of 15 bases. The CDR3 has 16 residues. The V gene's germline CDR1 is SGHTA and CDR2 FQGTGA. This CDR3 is CASSPRGGPNTGELFF. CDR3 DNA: TGTGCCAGCAGCCCTAGGGGGGGCCCCAACACCGGGGAGCTGTTTTTT.

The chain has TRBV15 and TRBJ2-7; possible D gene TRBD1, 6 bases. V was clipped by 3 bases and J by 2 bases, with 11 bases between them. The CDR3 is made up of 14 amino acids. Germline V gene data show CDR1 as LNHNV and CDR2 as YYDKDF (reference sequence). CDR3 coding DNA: TGTGCCACCAGCAGGGCCGGGACACCCTACGAGCAGTACTTC. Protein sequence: CATSRAGTPYEQYF.

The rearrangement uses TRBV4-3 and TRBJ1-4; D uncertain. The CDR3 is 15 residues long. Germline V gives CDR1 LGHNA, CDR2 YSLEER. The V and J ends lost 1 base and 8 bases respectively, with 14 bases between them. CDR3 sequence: CASSQVGGGGEKLFF. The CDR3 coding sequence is TGCGCCAGCAGCCAAGTAGGAGGAGGAGGGGAAAAACTGTTTTTT.

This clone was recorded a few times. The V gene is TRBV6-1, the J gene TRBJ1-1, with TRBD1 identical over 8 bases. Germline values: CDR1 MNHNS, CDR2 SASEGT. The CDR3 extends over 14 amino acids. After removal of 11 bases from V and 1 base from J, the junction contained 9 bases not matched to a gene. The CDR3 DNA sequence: TGTGCCGCCGACAGGGGAAATGCGAACACTGAAGCTTTCTTT. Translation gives CAADRGNANTEAFF.

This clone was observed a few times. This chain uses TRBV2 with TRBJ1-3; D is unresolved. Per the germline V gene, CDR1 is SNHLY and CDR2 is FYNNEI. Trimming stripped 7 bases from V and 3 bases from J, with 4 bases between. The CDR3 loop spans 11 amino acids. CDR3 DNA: TGTGCCAGCACCTATGGAAACACCATATATTTT. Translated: CASTYGNTIYF.

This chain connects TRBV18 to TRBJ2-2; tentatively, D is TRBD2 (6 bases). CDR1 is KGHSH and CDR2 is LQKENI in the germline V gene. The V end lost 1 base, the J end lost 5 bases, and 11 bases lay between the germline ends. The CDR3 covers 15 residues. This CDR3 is CASSPREETTGELFF. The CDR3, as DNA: TGTGCCAGCTCACCACGGGAGGAGACAACCGGGGAGCTGTTTTTT.

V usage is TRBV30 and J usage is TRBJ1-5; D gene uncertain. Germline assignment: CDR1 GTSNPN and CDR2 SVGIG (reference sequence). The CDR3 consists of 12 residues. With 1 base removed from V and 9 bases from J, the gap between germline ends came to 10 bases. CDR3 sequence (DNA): TGTGCCTGGAGTGCCGATCGGGGGCCCCAGCATTTT. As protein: CAWSADRGPQHF.

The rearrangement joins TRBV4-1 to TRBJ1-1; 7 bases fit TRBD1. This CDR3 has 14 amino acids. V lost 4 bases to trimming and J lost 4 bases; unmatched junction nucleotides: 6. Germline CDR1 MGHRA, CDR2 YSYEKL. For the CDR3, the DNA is TGCGCCAGCAGCCCACGACAGGGTCCCACTGAAGCTTTCTTT. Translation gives CASSPRQGPTEAFF.

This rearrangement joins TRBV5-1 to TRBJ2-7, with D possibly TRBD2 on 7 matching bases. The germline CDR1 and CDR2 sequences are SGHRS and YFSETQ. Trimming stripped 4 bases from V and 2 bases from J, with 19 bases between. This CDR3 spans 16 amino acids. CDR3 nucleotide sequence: TGCGCCAGCAGCCCTGGGGGGGGCTCCTTTACCTACGAGCAGTACTTC. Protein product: CASSPGGGSFTYEQYF.

In DNA, the CDR3 is TGTGCCAGCAGCCCGACAGGGGACGAGCAGTACTTC. Translated: CASSPTGDEQYF. This rearrangement joins TRBV11-3 to TRBJ2-7, with TRBD1 matching 8 bases. CDR1 and CDR2 (germline): SGHNT, YENEEA. Germline trimming cut 5 bases from V and 5 bases from J; bases unmatched to any gene: 2. This CDR3 contains 12 residues. Combining the CDR3 with reference TRBV11-3 and TRBJ2-7 gives the whole variable domain EAGVVQSPRYKIIEKKQPVAFWCNPISGHNTLYWYLQNLGQGPELLIRYENEEAVDDSQLPKDRFSAERLKGVDSTLKIQPAELGDSAVYLCASSPTGDEQYFGPGTRLTVT.

CDR3 DNA: TGTGCCAGCAGACGGACTAGCGGGGGCCTCAATGAGCAGTTCTTC. Translating it yields CASRRTSGGLNEQFF. The chain uses TRBV2 and TRBJ2-1; TRBD2 agrees at 13 bases. Per the germline V gene, CDR1 is SNHLY and CDR2 is FYNNEI. This CDR3 contains 15 residues. J lost 6 bases, V lost 6 bases, and 5 bases had no gene match.

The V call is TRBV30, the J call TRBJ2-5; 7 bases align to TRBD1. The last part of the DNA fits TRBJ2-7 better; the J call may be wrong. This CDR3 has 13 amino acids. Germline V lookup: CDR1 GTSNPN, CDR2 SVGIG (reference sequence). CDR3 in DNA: TGTGCCTGGAGTCGGGACAGCCCCTACGAGCAGTACTTC. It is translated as CAWSRDSPYEQYF.

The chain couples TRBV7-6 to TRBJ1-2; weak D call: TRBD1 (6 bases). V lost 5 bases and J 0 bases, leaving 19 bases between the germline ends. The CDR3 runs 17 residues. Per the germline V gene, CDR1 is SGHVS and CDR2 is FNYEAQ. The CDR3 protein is CASSTLTGRATNYGYTF. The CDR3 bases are TGTGCCAGCAGCACATTGACAGGCCGTGCAACTAACTATGGCTACACCTTC.

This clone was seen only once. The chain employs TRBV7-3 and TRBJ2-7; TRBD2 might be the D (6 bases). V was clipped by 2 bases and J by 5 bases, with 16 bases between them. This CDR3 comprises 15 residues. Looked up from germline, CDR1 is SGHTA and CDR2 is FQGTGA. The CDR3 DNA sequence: TGTGCCAGCAGCTTAGGAGGGTCCCCTGGCCACGAGCAGTACTTC. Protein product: CASSLGGSPGHEQYF.

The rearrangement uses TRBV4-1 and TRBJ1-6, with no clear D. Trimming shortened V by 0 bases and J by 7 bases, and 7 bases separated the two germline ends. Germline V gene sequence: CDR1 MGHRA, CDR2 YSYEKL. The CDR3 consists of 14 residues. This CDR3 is CASSQDPQNSPLHF. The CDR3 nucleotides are TGCGCCAGCAGCCAAGATCCCCAGAATTCACCCCTCCACTTT.

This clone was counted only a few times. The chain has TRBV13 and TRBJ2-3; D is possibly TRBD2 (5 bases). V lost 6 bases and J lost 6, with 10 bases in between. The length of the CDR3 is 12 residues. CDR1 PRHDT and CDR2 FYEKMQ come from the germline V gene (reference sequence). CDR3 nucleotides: TGTGCCAGCAGTGTCGGCGGGGATACGCAGTATTTT. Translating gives CASSVGGDTQYF. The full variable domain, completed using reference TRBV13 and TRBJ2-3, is AAGVIQSPRHLIKEKRETATLKCYPIPRHDTVYWYQQGPGQDPQFLISFYEKMQSDKGSIPDRFSAQQFSDYHSELNMSSLELGDSALYFCASSVGGDTQYFGPGTRLTVL.

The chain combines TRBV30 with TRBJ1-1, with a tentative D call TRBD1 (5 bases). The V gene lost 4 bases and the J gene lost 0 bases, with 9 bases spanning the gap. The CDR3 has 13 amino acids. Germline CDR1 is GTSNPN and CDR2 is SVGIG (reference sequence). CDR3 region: CAWNRQLNTEAFF. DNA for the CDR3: TGTGCCTGGAACCGACAGTTGAACACTGAAGCTTTCTTT.

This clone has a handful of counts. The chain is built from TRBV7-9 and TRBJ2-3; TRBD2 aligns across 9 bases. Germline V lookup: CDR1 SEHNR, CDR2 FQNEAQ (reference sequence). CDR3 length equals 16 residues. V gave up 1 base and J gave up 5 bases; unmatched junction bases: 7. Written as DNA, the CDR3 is TGTGCCAGCAGCTTAGGGGGCGGGGGGGCAGTAGATACGCAGTATTTT. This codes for CASSLGGGGAVDTQYF.

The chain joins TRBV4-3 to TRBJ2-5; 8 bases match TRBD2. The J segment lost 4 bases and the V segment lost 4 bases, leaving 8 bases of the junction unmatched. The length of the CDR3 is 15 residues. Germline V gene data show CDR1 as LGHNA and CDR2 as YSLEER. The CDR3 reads CASSPRTSTRETQYF. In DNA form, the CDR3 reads TGCGCCAGCAGCCCCCGGACTAGCACAAGAGAGACCCAGTACTTC.

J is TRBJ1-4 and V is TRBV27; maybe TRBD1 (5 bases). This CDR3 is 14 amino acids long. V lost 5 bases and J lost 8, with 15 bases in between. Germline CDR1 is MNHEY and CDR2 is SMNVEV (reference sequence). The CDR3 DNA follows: TGTGCCAGCAGTGTCTTAGGACACCAAGAAAAACTGTTTTTT. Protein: CASSVLGHQEKLFF.

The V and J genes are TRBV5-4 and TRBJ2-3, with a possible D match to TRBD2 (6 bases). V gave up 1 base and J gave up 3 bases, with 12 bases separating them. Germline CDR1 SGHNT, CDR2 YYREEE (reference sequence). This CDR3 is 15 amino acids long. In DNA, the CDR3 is TGTGCCAGCAGCTTGAGGGCAGGGAGGACAGATACGCAGTATTTT. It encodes CASSLRAGRTDTQYF.

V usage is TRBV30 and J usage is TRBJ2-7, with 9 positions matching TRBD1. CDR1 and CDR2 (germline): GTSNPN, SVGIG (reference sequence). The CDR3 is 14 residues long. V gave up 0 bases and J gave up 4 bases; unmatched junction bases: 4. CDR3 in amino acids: CAWSVLGQGYEQYF. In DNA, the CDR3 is TGTGCCTGGAGTGTACTAGGACAGGGGTACGAGCAGTACTTC. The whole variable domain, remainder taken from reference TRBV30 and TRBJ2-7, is SQTIHQWPATLVQPVGSPLSLECTVEGTSNPNLYWYRQAAGRGLQLLFYSVGIGQISSEVPQNLSASRPQDRQFILSSKKLLLSDSGFYLCAWSVLGQGYEQYFGPGTRLTVT.

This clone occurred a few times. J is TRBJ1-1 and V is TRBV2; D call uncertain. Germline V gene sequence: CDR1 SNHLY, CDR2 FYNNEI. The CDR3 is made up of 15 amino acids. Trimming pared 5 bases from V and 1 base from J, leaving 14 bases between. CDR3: CASSTSRGSNTEAFF. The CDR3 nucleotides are TGTGCCAGCAGTACCTCGAGAGGGTCGAACACTGAAGCTTTCTTT.

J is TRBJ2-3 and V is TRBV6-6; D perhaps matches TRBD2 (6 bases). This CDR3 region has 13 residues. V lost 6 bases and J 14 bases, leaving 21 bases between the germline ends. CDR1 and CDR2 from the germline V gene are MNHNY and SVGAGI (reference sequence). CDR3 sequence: CASSPGAGLPPYF. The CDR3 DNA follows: TGTGCCAGCAGCCCTGGTGCGGGGTTGCCCCCGTATTTT.

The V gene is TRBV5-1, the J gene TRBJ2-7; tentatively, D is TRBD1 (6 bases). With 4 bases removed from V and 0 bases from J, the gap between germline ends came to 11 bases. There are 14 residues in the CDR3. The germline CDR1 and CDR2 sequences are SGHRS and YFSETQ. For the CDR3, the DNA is TGCGCCAGCAGCGCCGCAGGGGTCTCCTACGAGCAGTACTTC. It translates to CASSAAGVSYEQYF.